The clone carrying this TCR beta chain was seen just once. What it binds is unknown. The CDR3 is 18 amino acids. Germline V gene sequence: CDR1 SGHRS, CDR2 YFSETQ. The V end lost 2 bases, the J end lost 0 bases, and 20 bases lay between the germline ends. This specimen comes from a study of graft-versus-host responses after intestinal transplantation. The wider study: Recipients got multivisceral, liver-intestinal, or isolated intestinal transplants.

The assay was immunoSEQ multiplex PCR, and TCRdb's table has in-frame clones only and misses some. The table records 84,000 or so clones, about nine tenths of them present only once. V usage is TRBV5-1 and J usage is TRBJ1-2; D is perhaps TRBD1 (6 bases). This sequence originates from a human donor who received an intestinal transplant. The sample in question was unstimulated CD4+ T cells sorted from spleen or lymph node cells, obtained before intestinal transplant. The CDR3 spells CASSFSPTGANANYGYTF. CDR3 bases: TGCGCCAGCAGCTTCTCCCCGACAGGAGCCAACGCTAACTATGGCTACACCTTC.